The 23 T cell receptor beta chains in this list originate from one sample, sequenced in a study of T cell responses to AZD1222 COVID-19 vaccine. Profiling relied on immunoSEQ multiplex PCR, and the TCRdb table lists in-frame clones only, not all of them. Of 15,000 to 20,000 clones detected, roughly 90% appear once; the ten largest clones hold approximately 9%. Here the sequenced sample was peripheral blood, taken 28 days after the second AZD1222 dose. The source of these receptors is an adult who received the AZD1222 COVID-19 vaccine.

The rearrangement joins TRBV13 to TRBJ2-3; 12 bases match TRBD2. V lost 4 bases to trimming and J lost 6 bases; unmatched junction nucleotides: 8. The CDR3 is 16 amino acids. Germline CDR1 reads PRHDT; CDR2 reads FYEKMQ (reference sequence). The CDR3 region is CASSSSTSGSPDTQYF. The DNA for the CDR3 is TGTGCCAGCAGCTCTTCGACTAGCGGGAGTCCCGATACGCAGTATTTT.

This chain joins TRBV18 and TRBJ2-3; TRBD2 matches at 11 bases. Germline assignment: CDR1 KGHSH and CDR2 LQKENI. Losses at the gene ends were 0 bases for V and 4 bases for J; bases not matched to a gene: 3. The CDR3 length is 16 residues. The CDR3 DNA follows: TGTGCCAGCTCACCACCGTATAGCGGGGGGGCAGATACGCAGTATTTT. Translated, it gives CASSPPYSGGADTQYF.

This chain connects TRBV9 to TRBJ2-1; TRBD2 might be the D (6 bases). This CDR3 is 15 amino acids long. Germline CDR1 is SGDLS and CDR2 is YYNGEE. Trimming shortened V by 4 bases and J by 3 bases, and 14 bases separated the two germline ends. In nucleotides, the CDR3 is TGTGCCAGCAGCCCATCGGGTAGCGGCTACAATGAGCAGTTCTTC. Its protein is CASSPSGSGYNEQFF.

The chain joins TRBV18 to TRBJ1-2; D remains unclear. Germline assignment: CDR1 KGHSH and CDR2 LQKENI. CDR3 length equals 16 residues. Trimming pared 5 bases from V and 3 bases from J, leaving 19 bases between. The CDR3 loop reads CASSASQGTEYYGYTF. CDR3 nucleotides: TGTGCCAGCTCAGCCTCTCAAGGAACCGAGTACTATGGCTACACCTTC.

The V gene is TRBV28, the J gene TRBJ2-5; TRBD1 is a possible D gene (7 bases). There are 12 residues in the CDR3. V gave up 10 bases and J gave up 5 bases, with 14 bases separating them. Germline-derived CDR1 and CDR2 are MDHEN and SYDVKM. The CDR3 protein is CAIRDSGETQYF. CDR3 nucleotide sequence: TGTGCCATCAGGGACAGCGGGGAGACCCAGTACTTC.

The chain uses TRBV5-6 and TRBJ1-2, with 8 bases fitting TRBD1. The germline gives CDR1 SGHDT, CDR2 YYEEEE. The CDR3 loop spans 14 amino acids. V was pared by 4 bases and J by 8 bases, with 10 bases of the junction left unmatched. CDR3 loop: CASSRVQGALGYTF. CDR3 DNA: TGTGCCAGCAGCCGCGTGCAGGGGGCGCTGGGCTACACCTTC.

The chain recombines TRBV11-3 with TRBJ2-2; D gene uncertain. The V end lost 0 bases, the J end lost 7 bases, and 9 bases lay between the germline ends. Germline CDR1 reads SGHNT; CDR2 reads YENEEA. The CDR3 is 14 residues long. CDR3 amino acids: CASSLDLLGGELFF. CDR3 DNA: TGTGCCAGCAGCTTAGATCTGCTGGGCGGGGAGCTGTTTTTT.

CDR3 sequence: CASSKRSGTSSGELFF. The CDR3 nucleotides are TGTGCCAGCAGCAAAAGGTCCGGGACTAGCTCCGGGGAGCTGTTTTTT. The chain employs TRBV7-8 and TRBJ2-2; 9 bases align to TRBD2. V trimming: 5 bases; J trimming: 6 bases; junction bases outside the gene matches: 10. Germline V gives CDR1 SGHVS, CDR2 FQNEAQ. The CDR3 runs to 16 residues.

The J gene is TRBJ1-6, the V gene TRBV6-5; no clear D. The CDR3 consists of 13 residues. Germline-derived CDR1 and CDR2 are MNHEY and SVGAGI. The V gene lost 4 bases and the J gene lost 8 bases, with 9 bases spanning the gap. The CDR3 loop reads CASSSGRDSPLHF. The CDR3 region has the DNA TGTGCCAGCAGTTCGGGAAGAGATTCACCCCTCCACTTT.

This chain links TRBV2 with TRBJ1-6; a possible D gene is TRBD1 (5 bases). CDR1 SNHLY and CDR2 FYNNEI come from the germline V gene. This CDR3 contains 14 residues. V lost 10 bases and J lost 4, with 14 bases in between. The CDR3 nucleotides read TGTGCCACCACGTGGGGCAGTTATAATTCACCCCTCCACTTT. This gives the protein CATTWGSYNSPLHF.

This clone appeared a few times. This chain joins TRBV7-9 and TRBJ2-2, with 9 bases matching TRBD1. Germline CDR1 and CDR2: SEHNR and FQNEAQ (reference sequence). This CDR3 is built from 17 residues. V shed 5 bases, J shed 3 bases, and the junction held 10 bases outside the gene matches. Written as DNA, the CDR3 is TGTGCCAGCAGCAGGAGACCGGGACAGGGTCACACCGGGGAGCTGTTTTTT. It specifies CASSRRPGQGHTGELFF.

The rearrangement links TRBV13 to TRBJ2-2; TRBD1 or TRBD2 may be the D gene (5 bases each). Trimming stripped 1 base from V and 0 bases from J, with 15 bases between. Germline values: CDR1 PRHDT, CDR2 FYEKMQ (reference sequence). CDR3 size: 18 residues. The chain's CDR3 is CASSLEGNLGANTGELFF. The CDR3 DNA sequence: TGTGCCAGCAGCTTAGAGGGCAACCTGGGGGCGAACACCGGGGAGCTGTTTTTT. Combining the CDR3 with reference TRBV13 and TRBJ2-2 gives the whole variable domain AAGVIQSPRHLIKEKRETATLKCYPIPRHDTVYWYQQGPGQDPQFLISFYEKMQSDKGSIPDRFSAQQFSDYHSELNMSSLELGDSALYFCASSLEGNLGANTGELFFGEGSRLTVL.

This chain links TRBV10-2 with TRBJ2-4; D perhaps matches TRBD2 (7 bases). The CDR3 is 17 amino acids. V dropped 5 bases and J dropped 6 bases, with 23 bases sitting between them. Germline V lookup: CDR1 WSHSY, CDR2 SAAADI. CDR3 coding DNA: TGCGCCAGCAGTACCGGGACGGCCAGGGGAGGGAGAAACATTCAGTACTTC. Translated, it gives CASSTGTARGGRNIQYF.

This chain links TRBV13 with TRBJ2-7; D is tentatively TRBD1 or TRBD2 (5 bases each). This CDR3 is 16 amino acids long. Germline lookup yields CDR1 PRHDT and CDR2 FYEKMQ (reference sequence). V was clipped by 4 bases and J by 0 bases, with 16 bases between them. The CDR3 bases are TGTGCCAGCAGCTCCCCGGGGCGAGGCCTCTCCTACGAGCAGTACTTC. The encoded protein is CASSSPGRGLSYEQYF.

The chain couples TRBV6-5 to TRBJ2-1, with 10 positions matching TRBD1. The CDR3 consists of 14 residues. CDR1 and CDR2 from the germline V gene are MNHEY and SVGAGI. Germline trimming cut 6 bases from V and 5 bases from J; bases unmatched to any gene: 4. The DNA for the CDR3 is TGTGCCAGCAGCTGGGACAGGGGTCACAATGAGCAGTTCTTC. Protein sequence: CASSWDRGHNEQFF.

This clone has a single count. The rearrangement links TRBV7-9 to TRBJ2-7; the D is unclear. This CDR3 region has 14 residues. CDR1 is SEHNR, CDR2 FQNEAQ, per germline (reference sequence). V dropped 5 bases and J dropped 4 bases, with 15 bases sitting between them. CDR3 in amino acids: CASSGNLRIYEQYF. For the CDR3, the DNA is TGTGCCAGCAGCGGGAACCTCCGGATATACGAGCAGTACTTC. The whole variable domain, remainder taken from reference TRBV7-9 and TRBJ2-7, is DTGVSQNPRHKITKRGQNVTFRCDPISEHNRLYWYRQTLGQGPEFLTYFQNEAQLEKSRLLSDRFSAERPKGSFSTLEIQRTEQGDSAMYLCASSGNLRIYEQYFGPGTRLTVT.

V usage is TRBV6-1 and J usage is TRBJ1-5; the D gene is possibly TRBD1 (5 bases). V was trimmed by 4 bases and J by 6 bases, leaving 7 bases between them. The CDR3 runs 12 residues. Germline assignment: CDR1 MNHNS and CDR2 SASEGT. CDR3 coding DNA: TGTGCCAGCAGTGGCAGGGTTCAGCCCCAGCATTTT. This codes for CASSGRVQPQHF.

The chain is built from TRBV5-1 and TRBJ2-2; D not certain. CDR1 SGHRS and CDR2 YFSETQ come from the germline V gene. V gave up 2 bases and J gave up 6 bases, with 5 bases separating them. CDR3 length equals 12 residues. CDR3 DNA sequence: TGCGCCAGCAGCTTTGGGTCCGGGGAGCTGTTTTTT. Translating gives CASSFGSGELFF. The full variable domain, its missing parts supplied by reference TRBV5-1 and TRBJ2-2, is KAGVTQTPRYLIKTRGQQVTLSCSPISGHRSVSWYQQTPGQGLQFLFEYFSETQRNKGNFPGRFSGRQFSNSRSEMNVSTLELGDSALYLCASSFGSGELFFGEGSRLTVL.

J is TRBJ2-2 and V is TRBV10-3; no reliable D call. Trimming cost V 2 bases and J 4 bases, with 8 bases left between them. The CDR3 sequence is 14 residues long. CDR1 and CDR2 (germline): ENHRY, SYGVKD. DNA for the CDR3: TGTGCCATCAGTGAGGGGCGTAGCACCGGGGAGCTGTTTTTT. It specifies CAISEGRSTGELFF.

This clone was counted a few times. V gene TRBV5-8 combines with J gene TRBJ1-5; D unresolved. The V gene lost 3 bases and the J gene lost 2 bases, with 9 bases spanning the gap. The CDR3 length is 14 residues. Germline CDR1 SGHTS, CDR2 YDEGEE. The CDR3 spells CASSCKGGNQPQHF. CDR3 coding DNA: TGTGCCAGCAGCTGCAAGGGCGGCAATCAGCCCCAGCATTTT.

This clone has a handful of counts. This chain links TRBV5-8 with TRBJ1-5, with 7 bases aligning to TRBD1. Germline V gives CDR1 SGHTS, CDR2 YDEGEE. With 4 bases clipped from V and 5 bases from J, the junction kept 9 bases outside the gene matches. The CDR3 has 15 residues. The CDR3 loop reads CASSPGDSQYQPQHF. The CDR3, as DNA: TGTGCCAGCAGCCCGGGGGACAGCCAATATCAGCCCCAGCATTTT.

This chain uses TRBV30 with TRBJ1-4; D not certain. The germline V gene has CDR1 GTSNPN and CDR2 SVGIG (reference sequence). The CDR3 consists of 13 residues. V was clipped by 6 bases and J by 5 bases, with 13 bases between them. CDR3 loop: CACPPPDNEKLFF. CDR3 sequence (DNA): TGTGCCTGCCCCCCCCCAGACAATGAAAAACTGTTTTTT. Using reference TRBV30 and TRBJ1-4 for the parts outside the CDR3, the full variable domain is SQTIHQWPATLVQPVGSPLSLECTVEGTSNPNLYWYRQAAGRGLQLLFYSVGIGQISSEVPQNLSASRPQDRQFILSSKKLLLSDSGFYLCACPPPDNEKLFFGSGTQLSVL.

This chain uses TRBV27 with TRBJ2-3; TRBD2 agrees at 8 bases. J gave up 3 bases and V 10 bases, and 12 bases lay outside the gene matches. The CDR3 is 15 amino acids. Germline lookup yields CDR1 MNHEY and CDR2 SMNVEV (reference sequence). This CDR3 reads CATRYSGANTDTQYF. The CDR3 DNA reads TGTGCCACCCGATATAGCGGGGCTAATACAGATACGCAGTATTTT.